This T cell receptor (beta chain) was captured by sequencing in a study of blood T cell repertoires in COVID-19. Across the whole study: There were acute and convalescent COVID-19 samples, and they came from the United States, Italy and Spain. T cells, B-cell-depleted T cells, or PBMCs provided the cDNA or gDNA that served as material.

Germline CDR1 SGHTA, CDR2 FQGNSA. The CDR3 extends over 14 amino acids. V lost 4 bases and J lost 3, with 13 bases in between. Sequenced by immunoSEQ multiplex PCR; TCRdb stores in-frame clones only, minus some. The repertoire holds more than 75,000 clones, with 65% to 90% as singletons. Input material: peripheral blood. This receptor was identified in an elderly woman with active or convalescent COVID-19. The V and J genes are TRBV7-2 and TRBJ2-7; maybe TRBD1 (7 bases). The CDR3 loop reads CASSSGGGLYEQYF. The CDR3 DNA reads TGTGCCAGCAGCTCAGGAGGGGGCCTCTACGAGCAGTACTTC.